This T cell receptor (beta chain) was documented in a study of identical twins listed by TCRdb under 2016. As for the study more broadly: The study deep-sequenced TCR alpha and beta repertoires from monozygotic twins, unrelated adults of various ages and cord blood to test whether fetal clonotypes persist. To rule out contamination, the twin experiments were replicated at different times with different library preparation protocols.

All donors were healthy Caucasians. The researchers also sequenced three unrelated adults who were not twins: a male aged 18 to 30, a male aged 50 to 60, and a female aged 50 to 60. Miltenyi CD45RO+ enrichment and human naive T-cell isolation kits were used to isolate memory (CD45RO+) and naive T cells from PBMC. Results the study describes overall, beyond this receptor: Abundant cord blood beta clonotypes had fewer insertions, young adult naive repertoires showed a similar but weaker trend, and memory repertoires showed no such trend. Because the same donors could not be followed over many years, conclusions were based on cross-sectional statistical analysis. A weaker excess of twin sharing was found in beta out-of-frame sequences because the signal-to-noise ratio was lowered by fewer shared sequences. Compared with coincidental sharing between unrelated individuals, out-of-frame TCR alpha sequences shared between twins had an excess of sequences with low generation probability. Zero-insertion analyses could be partly confounded by invariant T cells such as MAIT and iNKT, though diverse VJ usage argued against such confounding for most clonotypes. Out-of-frame TCR alpha sharing in monozygotic twins was systematically underestimated by recombination models, whereas sharing between unrelated individuals was in agreement with the recombination models.

Ten or more counts support this clonotype. Which antigen it targets is not known. Per-base qualities were not stored, and no clone one base away is much larger. Library prep was done by 5' RACE. TCRdb names Illumina HiSeq 2000 as the instrument used. A universal primer binding site was added through template switching, and the final cDNA carried a unique molecular identifier so that TCR cDNA molecules could be counted accurately. First-strand cDNA for TCR alpha and beta chains was synthesized from specific primers in the conserved constant-segment region. To control for contamination, every cDNA library carried two barcodes: a SMART-Mk sample barcode plus Illumina barcodes. TruSeq adapter sequences along with Illumina sample barcodes were introduced in two successive PCR steps. TCR alpha and beta cDNA libraries were sequenced on the Illumina HiSeq platform with custom primers. Concerning the study's data processing: MiGEC was used to process raw reads and extract unique molecular identifiers, and MiXCR was used to find CDR3 positions. For each individual, recombination models were inferred using an EM algorithm with the repgenHMM and IGoR tools. The analysis of shared clonotypes was done with the tcR package in R, with sharing normalized by the product of cloneset sizes. Out-of-frame nonproductive sequences were analyzed to study raw recombination free of thymic and clonal selection effects. Through fastp at Q25 and MiXCR, TCRdb rebuilt clones from the public reads, retaining in-frame beta chains. Each entry merges the rows of one CDR3 protein and shows their most common DNA and genes. Here the V and J calls rest on TCRdb's processing, not on the authors' analysis. The sample table contains about 690,000 distinct CDR3 sequences; only one count was recorded for approximately 6.1% of them. The ten largest clones take up about 1.8% of the sample.

The source is a man aged 18 to 30 in good health. Sequencing was carried out using naive T cells sorted from blood. Per the publication, the cell subset or site label means: cells isolated with a human naive T-cell isolation kit.

The CDR3 reads CASSYGGLNEQFF. The bases are TGTGCCAGCAGTTACGGGGGGCTCAATGAGCAGTTCTTC. The sequence links TRBV6-5 to TRBJ2-1; the D region is possibly TRBD1 or TRBD2, each matching across 6 bases. V loses 2 bases of germline sequence and J loses 6 bases, and the interval between the two ends is 8 bases. The germline V gene yields MNHEY for CDR1 and SVGAGI for CDR2. The CDR3 numbers 13 residues from cysteine through phenylalanine. CDR3 DNA only is kept here, 39 bases in frame from base 1.